Sequencing of this T cell receptor beta chain was carried out in a study of T cells in Graves' hyperthyroidism and ophthalmopathy. Study outcomes and limitations: Within blood appeared most thyroid clonotypes that had expanded above 0.001. Stable hyperthyroidism was separated from ophthalmopathy by a model based on 13 V-J features.

TCR beta CDR3 regions were amplified from RNA transcripts. Using the HTBI primer set, a first-round RT-PCR was run on the TCR CDR3. TCRdb used MiXCR to reprocess the multiplex PCR reads, holding one entry per CDR3 protein. The sample includes over 400,000 distinct CDR3 sequences, around a fifth of them seen just once. The CDR3 length is 16 residues. Germline-derived CDR1 and CDR2 are SGHVS and FQNEAQ. With 5 bases removed from V and 0 bases from J, the gap between germline ends came to 14 bases. This clonotype was seen only a few times. Antigen: not known. The source material was blood. The source of this sequence is a woman aged 70-85 years with Graves' ophthalmopathy. The J gene is TRBJ1-5, the V gene TRBV7-8, with D perhaps TRBD1 (5 bases). DNA for the CDR3: TGTGCCAGCAGCGTTAGCAGGGCCCATAGCAATCAGCCCCAGCATTTT. Translating gives CASSVSRAHSNQPQHF.